The following is a T cell receptor (beta chain) sequence with its context. The source of the sample is a study of blood T cell repertoires in COVID-19. At the level of the study: Specimens from acute and convalescent COVID-19 originated in the United States, Italy and Spain. Sources were T cells, B-cell-depleted T cells, or PBMCs; the material itself was cDNA or gDNA.

Original processing methods: Researchers report that nucleated cell counts were estimated from reference gene primer amplification. Clones were read by immunoSEQ multiplex PCR, and TCRdb kept only the in-frame ones, dropping some. D and trimming were read from the DNA, whereas the V and J calls and clone size are those reported in that table. The sample consists of 300,000 to 450,000 clones, around 90% of them appearing once. Germline V gives CDR1 LGHNA, CDR2 YNFKEQ. The V end was cut by 3 bases, the J end by 1 base, with 13 bases between. This CDR3 is built from 16 residues. Sequenced input: peripheral blood. V and J are TRBV4-2 and TRBJ2-1, with D tentatively TRBD2 (5 bases). The source of this sequence is a woman aged 55-70 years with COVID-19, enrolled during active disease. For the CDR3, the DNA is TGTGCCAGCAGCCAGGAGCGGTCCCGTTCCTACAATGAGCAGTTCTTC. Translating it yields CASSQERSRSYNEQFF.